The clone carrying this T cell receptor (beta chain) was observed once. This sample is part of a study of control samples from healthy donors and cancer patients. Produced via immunoSEQ multiplex PCR; TCRdb's table is partial and in-frame only. The sample shows roughly 130,000 clones, approximately 90% of them seen only once. This TCR was recovered from a man between 18 and 29 years old in good health. The sample was blood.

CDR3: CASSSGAGTGDGYTF. CDR3 sequence (DNA): TGTGCCAGCAGCTCAGGGGCAGGGACAGGGGATGGCTACACCTTC. This chain joins TRBV6-4 and TRBJ1-2, with TRBD1 identical over 10 bases. V was pared by 6 bases and J by 6 bases, with 10 bases of the junction left unmatched. This CDR3 region has 15 residues. CDR1 is MRHNA, CDR2 SNTAGT, per germline.